This T cell receptor (beta chain) came from a study of T-cell memory formation after mild COVID-19. Germline V CDR1 and CDR2: KGHDR, SFDVKD. This CDR3 contains 16 residues. J was trimmed by 2 bases and V by 3 bases; bases with no gene match: 5. TCRdb re-called the 5' RACE reads through MiXCR, storing one row per CDR3 protein. The sample consists of under 250,000 distinct CDR3 sequences, over 15% of them appearing once. This clonotype has more than one count but fewer than ten. Its antigen is not identified. Notes on the study in general: Contracting CD4+ clones sat mainly in CM and EM; CD8+ in EMRA. CD4/CD8 balance held among clones contracting day 15 to 85, and later expanders leaned CD4+.

The gene calls are TRBV24-1 and TRBJ2-3; 9 bases fit TRBD2. This TCR came from an adult woman who had mild COVID-19 (a few samples of this study predate the infection). Cell type and time point are not known. Sequencing was carried out using PBMCs or a T cell subset sorted from them (not recorded which). The CDR3 protein is CATSDVAGDYTDTQYF. In DNA form, the CDR3 reads TGTGCCACCAGTGATGTAGCGGGGGATTACACAGATACGCAGTATTTT.